These 22 T cell receptor beta chains share one sample of origin, sequenced in a study of blood T cell repertoires in COVID-19. Measured with immunoSEQ multiplex PCR; TCRdb has only the in-frame clones, and not every one. The sample lists roughly 320,000 clones, 75% to 90% occurring once. The specimen was peripheral blood. Receptor source: a woman aged 45-60 years with COVID-19, enrolled during active disease.

The rearrangement uses TRBV3-1 (or the pseudogene TRBV3-2) and TRBJ1-5; TRBD1 matches 7 bases. The junction had 9 bases not matched to a gene; V was cut back by 4 bases and J by 3 bases. Per the germline V gene, CDR1 is LGHDT and CDR2 is YNNKEL (reference sequence). The CDR3 is 16 residues long. CDR3 coding DNA: TGTGCCAGCAGCCCCACATCAGGGGGACTCAATCAGCCCCAGCATTTT. Translated: CASSPTSGGLNQPQHF.

This chain uses TRBV11-3 with TRBJ2-3, with 7 nucleotides matching TRBD1. V was clipped by 10 bases and J by 0 bases; unmatched bases: 10. The CDR3 contains 15 residues. Germline assignment: CDR1 SGHNT and CDR2 YENEEA. The CDR3 region has the DNA TGTGCCACCGCGAGTGACAGGGATAGCACAGATACGCAGTATTTT. Translation: CATASDRDSTDTQYF.

The J gene is TRBJ1-6, the V gene TRBV10-3; a weak D match, TRBD1 (6 bases). Germline V gives CDR1 ENHRY, CDR2 SYGVKD. V was cut by 7 bases and J by 11 bases, with 18 bases left in between. CDR3 length: 14 residues. CDR3 coding DNA: TGTGCCATCATGAGCAACAGGGCCGGGGCACCCCTCCACTTT. Translation: CAIMSNRAGAPLHF.

The V and J genes are TRBV7-2 and TRBJ2-1; TRBD2 matches at 8 bases. This CDR3 is built from 19 residues. J lost 6 bases, V lost 1 base, and 17 bases had no gene match. Germline CDR1 SGHTA, CDR2 FQGNSA. CDR3 loop: CASSLVAVGTSGRINEQFF. DNA for the CDR3: TGTGCCAGCAGCTTAGTCGCGGTCGGAACTAGCGGAAGGATCAATGAGCAGTTCTTC.

This rearrangement joins TRBV7-9 to TRBJ2-7; D perhaps matches TRBD1 (6 bases). V lost 8 bases and J 0 bases, leaving 17 bases between the germline ends. Germline values: CDR1 SEHNR, CDR2 FQNEAQ (reference sequence). The CDR3 has 15 residues. DNA for the CDR3: TGTGCCAGCTCCCACACCGGGACAAGCTCCTACGAGCAGTACTTC. Its protein is CASSHTGTSSYEQYF.

The V gene is TRBV12-3 or TRBV12-4, the J gene TRBJ2-1; D is possibly TRBD2 (5 bases). CDR3 length equals 13 residues. V lost 0 bases to trimming and J lost 9 bases, with 9 bases between them. The CDR3 bases are TGTGCCAGCAGTTTAGCTCCAGGAGGTGAGCAGTTCTTC. It specifies CASSLAPGGEQFF.

The chain recombines TRBV6-4 with TRBJ2-1, with 7 bases identical to TRBD1. The length of the CDR3 is 15 residues. CDR1 is MRHNA, CDR2 SNTAGT, per germline. Germline trimming cut 4 bases from V and 3 bases from J; bases unmatched to any gene: 6. The CDR3 DNA is TGTGCCAGCAGTGCAACAGGGGACGGCTACAATGAGCAGTTCTTC. Its protein product is CASSATGDGYNEQFF.

The rearrangement links TRBV7-9 to TRBJ2-1; D remains unclear. Trimming took 3 bases from V and 7 from J, leaving 10 bases between them. The CDR3 covers 13 residues. Germline V lookup: CDR1 SEHNR, CDR2 FQNEAQ (reference sequence). Written as DNA, the CDR3 is TGTGCCAGCAGCTTGGTCTCGGTGAATGAGCAGTTCTTC. Amino acid sequence: CASSLVSVNEQFF.

The CDR3 spells CSFSRDSNEKLFF. CDR3 nucleotides: TGCAGCTTCTCCCGGGACAGTAATGAAAAACTGTTTTTT. This chain links TRBV29-1 with TRBJ1-4, with TRBD1 matching over 7 bases. V trimming: 8 bases; J trimming: 4 bases; junction bases outside the gene matches: 7. CDR3 size: 13 residues. CDR1 and CDR2 (germline): SQVTM, ANQGSEA.

J is TRBJ1-4 and V is TRBV7-2; D uncertain. CDR1 and CDR2 (germline): SGHTA, FQGNSA. The CDR3 extends over 15 amino acids. Between the trimmed V and J ends, which lost 4 bases and 2 bases, there was a span of 11 bases. CDR3 residues: CASSSGLVTNEKLFF. The DNA for the CDR3 is TGTGCCAGCAGCTCAGGTTTAGTCACTAATGAAAAACTGTTTTTT.

The chain combines TRBV28 with TRBJ1-1, with D possibly TRBD1 on 6 matching bases. The CDR3 length is 13 residues. CDR1 and CDR2 (germline): MDHEN, SYDVKM. Trimming cost V 2 bases and J 6 bases, with 10 bases left between them. CDR3: CASSLRRGSEAFF. CDR3 DNA sequence: TGTGCCAGCAGTTTACGCAGGGGATCTGAAGCTTTCTTT.

The chain recombines TRBV7-9 with TRBJ1-1; a possible D gene is TRBD1 (5 bases). Trimming shortened V by 2 bases and J by 2 bases, and 9 bases separated the two germline ends. CDR3 length: 14 amino acids. Germline values: CDR1 SEHNR, CDR2 FQNEAQ (reference sequence). The CDR3 is CASSLTQGNTEAFF. In DNA form, the CDR3 reads TGTGCCAGCAGCTTAACCCAGGGAAACACTGAAGCTTTCTTT.

The chain is built from TRBV28 and TRBJ1-5, with a tentative D call TRBD1 (6 bases). With 4 bases removed from V and 3 bases from J, the gap between germline ends came to 10 bases. CDR1 is MDHEN and CDR2 is SYDVKM in the germline V gene. The CDR3 length is 14 residues. The CDR3 protein is CASSSRTDNQPQHF. The DNA for the CDR3 is TGTGCCAGCAGTTCCCGGACAGACAATCAGCCCCAGCATTTT.

The chain carries TRBV18 and TRBJ2-1; TRBD2 might be the D (6 bases). V lost 3 bases, J lost 9 bases, and 21 bases lay in between. The CDR3 covers 16 residues. CDR1 KGHSH and CDR2 LQKENI come from the germline V gene. The CDR3 sequence is CASSPLSNSGTGEQFF. Here the CDR3 DNA reads TGTGCCAGCTCACCTTTATCGAATTCGGGGACTGGTGAGCAGTTCTTC.

The genes are TRBV7-6 and TRBJ2-1; 8 positions match TRBD2. The CDR3 length is 16 residues. With V trimmed by 1 base and J by 2 bases, 4 bases remained unmatched. Germline CDR1 is SGHVS and CDR2 is FNYEAQ. The CDR3 DNA is TGTGCCAGCAGCTTAGAGGGACTAGGGCCCTACAATGAGCAGTTCTTC. Protein sequence: CASSLEGLGPYNEQFF.

The chain couples TRBV4-1 to TRBJ1-1; D is possibly TRBD1 (5 bases). Trimming took 1 base from V and 3 from J, leaving 12 bases between them. CDR3 length: 15 residues. In germline, CDR1 is MGHRA, CDR2 YSYEKL. The CDR3 DNA sequence: TGCGCCAGCAGCCAAGTGTCCAGGGTGGACACTGAAGCTTTCTTT. Its protein is CASSQVSRVDTEAFF.

The chain is built from TRBV7-6 and TRBJ1-4, with TRBD1 as a possible D gene (5 bases). The CDR3 has 11 amino acids. V shed 3 bases and J shed 16 bases, with 12 bases lying between them. The V gene's germline CDR1 is SGHVS and CDR2 FNYEAQ. In DNA form, the CDR3 reads TGTGCCAGCAGCTTGGGCAGGGTGTGGTTTTTT. This sequence encodes CASSLGRVWFF.

V is TRBV11-3 and J is TRBJ1-2; D possibly corresponds to TRBD1 (6 bases). From germline, CDR1 is SGHNT and CDR2 YENEEA. V lost 7 bases, J lost 2 bases, and 20 bases lay in between. The length of the CDR3 is 16 residues. The CDR3: CASNSRTTQGNYGYTF. The CDR3 DNA is TGTGCCAGCAACTCCAGGACCACACAGGGCAACTATGGCTACACCTTC.

The chain joins TRBV27 to TRBJ1-1; a weak D match, TRBD1 (5 bases). This CDR3 spans 13 amino acids. Trimming took off 8 bases at V and 5 bases at J, with 15 bases between the two ends. Germline CDR1 and CDR2: MNHEY and SMNVEV (reference sequence). DNA of the CDR3: TGTGCCAGCCTTCGATCGGGGGAAACTGAAGCTTTCTTT. It encodes CASLRSGETEAFF.

V and J are TRBV18 and TRBJ2-1; unclear D gene. In germline, CDR1 is KGHSH, CDR2 LQKENI. The CDR3 totals 14 residues. V gave up 4 bases and J gave up 0 bases, with 7 bases separating them. CDR3: CASSHFSSYNEQFF. In DNA, the CDR3 is TGTGCCAGCTCACACTTTAGCTCCTACAATGAGCAGTTCTTC.

The rearrangement uses TRBV11-2 and TRBJ2-7; D is possibly TRBD2 (6 bases). This CDR3 has 15 amino acids. The germline V and J ends were trimmed by 5 bases and 4 bases, with 18 bases remaining between them. Germline V CDR1 and CDR2: SGHAT, FQNNGV. CDR3 in amino acids: CASSRGTDDNYEQYF. CDR3 sequence (DNA): TGTGCCAGCAGCCGCGGGACCGACGACAATTACGAGCAGTACTTC.

Concerning this clone itself: This sample also contains other DNA sequences that code for the same CDR3. The chain employs TRBV5-1 and TRBJ1-2; D unresolved. CDR1 is SGHRS, CDR2 YFSETQ, per germline. This CDR3 spans 16 amino acids. The ends were cut back, 0 bases at V and 0 bases at J, with 12 bases in the middle. The CDR3 sequence: CASSLGQARANYGYTF. Here the CDR3 DNA reads TGCGCCAGCAGCTTGGGGCAGGCTCGAGCTAACTATGGCTACACCTTC.